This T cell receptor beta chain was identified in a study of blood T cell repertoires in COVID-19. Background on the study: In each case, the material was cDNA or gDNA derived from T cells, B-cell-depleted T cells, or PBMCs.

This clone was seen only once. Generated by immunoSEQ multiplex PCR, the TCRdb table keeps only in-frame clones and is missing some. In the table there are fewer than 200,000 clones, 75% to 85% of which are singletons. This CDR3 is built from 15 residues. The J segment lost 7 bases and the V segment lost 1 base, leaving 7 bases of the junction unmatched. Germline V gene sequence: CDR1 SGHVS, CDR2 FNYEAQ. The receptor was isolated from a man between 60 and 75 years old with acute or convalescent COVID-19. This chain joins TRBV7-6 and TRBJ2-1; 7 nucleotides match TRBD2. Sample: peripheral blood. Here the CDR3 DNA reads TGTGCCAGCAGCTTAGAGGGTGGGCGGGGGAATGAGCAGTTCTTC. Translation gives CASSLEGGRGNEQFF.